This T cell receptor (beta chain) was sequenced in a study of T cell repertoires in cytomegalovirus infection. TCRdb re-called the reads through MiXCR, storing one row per CDR3 protein. This table has hundreds of thousands of distinct CDR3 sequences, 25% to 30% appearing once. In the case of this clonotype: Its antigen is unknown.

V lost 4 bases and J lost 9, with 10 bases in between. Germline V gene data show CDR1 as MGHDK and CDR2 as SYGVNS. The CDR3 covers 12 residues. This TCR derives from a human donor in good health (CMV status not recorded). Some clones in this sample may be carry-over from other donors' samples. The sample here was cultured PBMCs, taken from culture after CMV antigen stimulation. The gene calls are TRBV25-1 and TRBJ2-1; weak D call: TRBD2 (6 bases). The CDR3 is CASSASLAEQFF. The CDR3 nucleotides read TGTGCCAGCAGTGCCTCACTAGCTGAGCAGTTCTTC.